Following are 14 T cell receptor beta chains from one sample sequenced in a study of a mutant IDH1 vaccine in newly diagnosed glioma. The time point denotes: baseline, week 1 (first vaccination visit). As to treatment: pre-vaccination baseline after standard-of-care therapy. Only in-frame clones appear in the TCRdb table, and some are missing; sequencing was by immunoSEQ multiplex PCR. The sample records about 88,000 clones, over 75% being singletons. The source material was PBMCs, sampled from a glioma patient treated with radiotherapy, temozolomide or both. The source of these receptors is a man aged 35-49 years with glioma. Some clones in this sample may be carry-over from other donors' samples.

This clone was seen once. This chain links TRBV6-1 with TRBJ1-2, with a weak D call TRBD1 (5 bases). V was pared by 6 bases and J by 4 bases, with 12 bases between. Germline lookup yields CDR1 MNHNS and CDR2 SASEGT. The CDR3 has 13 amino acids. DNA of the CDR3: TGTGCCAGCAGCGGGGCGGGCCCCTATGGCTACACCTTC. This translates into CASSGAGPYGYTF.

V and J are TRBV2 and TRBJ1-2; D uncertain. CDR1 and CDR2 (germline): SNHLY, FYNNEI. This CDR3 contains 15 residues. Between the trimmed V and J ends, which lost 4 bases and 0 bases, there was a span of 12 bases. The CDR3 reads CASSAGQLSNYGYTF. CDR3 DNA sequence: TGTGCCAGCAGTGCCGGGCAGCTGTCTAACTATGGCTACACCTTC. Filled out from reference TRBV2 and TRBJ1-2, the complete variable domain reads EPEVTQTPSHQVTQMGQEVILRCVPISNHLYFYWYRQILGQKVEFLVSFYNNEISEKSEIFDDQFSVERPDGSNFTLKIRSTKLEDSAMYFCASSAGQLSNYGYTFGSGTRLTVV.

The V gene is TRBV30, the J gene TRBJ2-1; D ambiguous. This CDR3 has 13 residues. V lost 5 bases and J 6 bases, leaving 14 bases between the germline ends. Germline lookup yields CDR1 GTSNPN and CDR2 SVGIG (reference sequence). CDR3 amino acids: CAWSRPETNEQFF. The CDR3 DNA reads as TGTGCCTGGTCTAGGCCGGAGACCAATGAGCAGTTCTTC.

This clone was seen a single time. The V and J genes are TRBV6-4 and TRBJ2-1, with 10 bases that match TRBD2. The CDR3 covers 16 residues. After removal of 2 bases from V and 2 bases from J, the junction contained 3 bases not matched to a gene. Germline assignment: CDR1 MRHNA and CDR2 SNTAGT. CDR3 region: CASSDSGGAPYNEQFF. In DNA, the CDR3 is TGTGCCAGCAGTGACAGCGGGGGGGCCCCCTACAATGAGCAGTTCTTC.

V gene TRBV2 combines with J gene TRBJ1-1, with unresolved D. Germline-derived CDR1 and CDR2 are SNHLY and FYNNEI. With 3 bases removed from V and 1 base from J, the gap between germline ends came to 0 bases. CDR3 size: 11 residues. The CDR3 sequence: CASSENTEAFF. For the CDR3, the DNA is TGTGCCAGCAGTGAGAACACTGAAGCTTTCTTT.

The chain uses TRBV2 and TRBJ2-7, with unresolved D. The CDR3 length is 11 residues. V was cut by 7 bases and J by 3 bases, with 7 bases left in between. Per germline, CDR1 SNHLY and CDR2 FYNNEI. The DNA of the CDR3 is TGTGCCAGCATGGTCGGCTACGAGCAGTACTTC. It is translated as CASMVGYEQYF.

This chain uses TRBV11-2 with TRBJ2-5; TRBD2 agrees at 13 bases. From germline, CDR1 is SGHAT and CDR2 FQNNGV. The CDR3 has 14 amino acids. Germline trimming cut 5 bases from V and 7 bases from J; bases unmatched to any gene: 4. DNA of the CDR3: TGTGCCAGCAGCCCGACTAGCGGGGGGTTGACCCAGTACTTC. Protein: CASSPTSGGLTQYF.

Notes on this clone: Germline and junction disagree at one end, which may indicate a read error. The chain uses TRBV15 and TRBJ1-5, with D possibly TRBD1 on 6 matching bases. Per germline, CDR1 LNHNV and CDR2 YYDKDF (reference sequence). CDR3 length equals 16 residues. The CDR3 DNA reads as TGTGCCACCAGCGGAGAGGGGGTAAGGCGCAATCAGCCCCAGCATTTT. Residues: CATSGEGVRRNQPQHF.

The V gene is TRBV29-1, the J gene TRBJ2-4; D remains unclear. From germline, CDR1 is SQVTM and CDR2 ANQGSEA. This CDR3 spans 11 amino acids. The V end was cut by 4 bases, the J end by 1 base, with 2 bases between. CDR3 sequence (DNA): TGCAGCGTTGCGGCCAAAAACATTCAGTACTTC. It translates to CSVAAKNIQYF.

This rearrangement joins TRBV9 to TRBJ2-5; 9 positions agree with TRBD2. The CDR3 spans 20 residues. V lost 5 bases to trimming and J lost 2 bases; unmatched junction nucleotides: 22. Germline V lookup: CDR1 SGDLS, CDR2 YYNGEE. The CDR3 bases are TGTGCCAGCAGTAGCGAGGAGGACAGCGGGGGGCTGGATTGGCAAGAGACCCAGTACTTC. It is translated as CASSSEEDSGGLDWQETQYF.

This sequence joins TRBV6-5 and TRBJ2-2, with D unresolved. CDR1 and CDR2 (germline): MNHEY, SVGAGI. V dropped 2 bases and J dropped 1 base, with 5 bases sitting between them. The CDR3 totals 14 residues. CDR3 loop: CASSYPKNTGELFF. The CDR3 DNA reads as TGTGCCAGCAGTTACCCTAAGAACACCGGGGAGCTGTTTTTT.

The J gene is TRBJ2-1, the V gene TRBV18, with TRBD2 as a possible D gene (5 bases). This CDR3 has 16 residues. CDR1 and CDR2 from the germline V gene are KGHSH and LQKENI. V lost 3 bases and J 1 base, leaving 13 bases between the germline ends. CDR3 bases: TGTGCCAGCTCACCGAGGGTAGCGCCTTCCTACAATGAGCAGTTCTTC. Amino acid sequence: CASSPRVAPSYNEQFF.

The chain combines TRBV29-1 with TRBJ2-1; no definite D call. The CDR3 has 13 amino acids. The germline V gene encodes CDR1 SQVTM and CDR2 ANQGSEA. With 3 bases removed from V and 6 bases from J, the gap between germline ends came to 12 bases. CDR3 residues: CSVEALEVNEQFF. The CDR3 DNA is TGCAGCGTTGAGGCATTAGAGGTCAATGAGCAGTTCTTC.

This clone was recorded a few times. This chain connects TRBV11-1 to TRBJ2-5; 7 nucleotides line up with TRBD1. Germline CDR1 and CDR2: SGHAT and FQDESV (reference sequence). The CDR3 totals 16 residues. J was trimmed by 2 bases and V by 5 bases; bases with no gene match: 11. The CDR3 region is CASSQRQGRRQETQYF. The CDR3 DNA reads TGTGCCAGCAGCCAACGACAGGGTAGGAGGCAAGAGACCCAGTACTTC.